What follows is one T cell receptor beta chain and its context. This clonotype was found once. This receptor's antigen is unknown. Base qualities are not at hand, and no much larger clone is one base apart. Single-read evidence is weak. High-throughput TCR beta sequencing profiled peripheral blood CD8+ and CD4+ T cells from healthy donors, Susac syndrome patients and multiple sclerosis patients. The Susac syndrome patients fulfilled recently defined diagnostic criteria for definite or probable disease. Bulk CD8+ and CD4+ T cells were purified by magnetic negative isolation, while CD8+ TEMRA cells were enriched using FACS. Blood was drawn into EDTA tubes, processed within 24 hours, and PBMCs were isolated by density gradient centrifugation. PBMCs intended for TCR sequencing were cryopreserved in liquid nitrogen and were subsequently thawed in a 37 degrees C water bath. The sorted or isolated CD4+, CD8+ and CD8+ TEMRA cells had a purity of 90% or higher.

RNA was extracted with the RNeasy kit and about 0.5 to 1 ug was reverse transcribed using random hexamers. TCR beta CDR3 regions were amplified with the immunoSEQ multiplex PCR assay covering 54 Vbeta and 13 Jbeta segments. PCR amplification bias was corrected by using a synthetic template baseline for primer optimization and computational correction. On the study's bioinformatics: Reads were assigned to V, D and J genes according to IMGT and analyzed in immunoSEQ Analyzer, with only productive sequences retained. To calculate clonality, Shannon entropy was normalized by log2 of the number of productive unique sequences and then subtracted from one. For each patient and control, public and private clones were evaluated within the 100 most prevalent clones. Clones were defined as Susac-specific when absent from the healthy and MS cohorts, from 1,000 to 1,100 published viral clones and from other ImmuneACCESS disease sequences. TCRdb redid the processing of the public reads, applying fastp at Q25 and MiXCR, and retained in-frame beta chains. Entries are consolidated by CDR3 protein sequence, retaining the most common genes and DNA. The V and J calls, along with clone size, are taken from TCRdb and not from the paper's own processing. The sample table contains 100,000 or so distinct CDR3 sequences; only one count was recorded for approximately 95% of them. The top ten hold 0.3% of the sample.

The data derive from a study of CD8 T cells in Susac syndrome (dated by TCRdb to the late 2010s). Turning to the overall study: Among the Susac syndrome patients who were sequenced, clinically active disease was present in over 5 and clinical remission was observed in roughly 8. At blood withdrawal, Susac syndrome patients were therapy-naive, treated with corticosteroids (with IVIg additionally given to some), or treated with IVIg alone. Repertoire sequencing was used to test whether CD8+ T cell activation and differentiation in Susac syndrome was antigen driven. Clonality of the CD8+ T cell repertoire was compared between eleven to twelve healthy donors, approximately 14 Susac syndrome patients and around 15 multiple sclerosis patients.

Trimming leaves V shorter by 0 bases and J shorter by 8 bases, with the junction holding 4 bases beyond the gene matches. From its cysteine to its phenylalanine, the CDR3 spans 14 amino acids. The retained sequence is limited to the CDR3, 42 bases, with the frame set at the first base. Per the germline V gene, SGHRS is the CDR1 and YFSETQ is the CDR2. Overall study results and their limits: The TCR sequencing and HLA analysis was acknowledged to have included a relatively small number of individuals. Looking at Susac-specific public clones, the researchers identified fewer than 20 in the total CD8+ repertoire and roughly 5 in the CD8+ TEMRA repertoire. CD8+ repertoires in Susac syndrome showed clonal expansion, which was highest in CD8+ TEMRA cells and was greater in clinically active patients than in remitting patients.

This sequence uses TRBV5-1 and TRBJ2-1, and 8 junction bases match TRBD2. Sequencing was done on a sample of CD8+ T cells from PBMCs. The clonotype comes from a human donor with Susac syndrome. The sequenced DNA is TGCGCCAGCAGCTTGGCCCTAGCGGGTGATGAGCAGTTCTTC. The resulting protein is CASSLALAGDEQFF.